This section outlines one TCR beta chain sequence together with its context. Its target is not known. This sample was taken from a study of cytomegalovirus exposure and HLA in healthy donors. Method: immunoSEQ multiplex PCR; TCRdb's copy keeps in-frame clones and lacks some. The sample lists some 75,000 clones; approximately 96% were seen once. It was the approximately 120-subject validation cohort, separate from the approximately 700-subject first cohort, to which the donors belonged. CDR1 SGHRS and CDR2 YFSETQ come from the germline V gene. Trimming stripped 4 bases from V and 6 bases from J, with 10 bases between. The CDR3 spans 13 residues. Study-wide results and caveats: The study listed roughly 150 cytomegalovirus-associated TCR beta chains.

The chain is built from TRBV5-1 and TRBJ1-4; D possibly corresponds to TRBD1 (6 bases). The TCR comes from a young woman in good health and CMV-seronegative. The sequenced sample was PBMCs. CDR3 sequence reads: CASSPTGYEKLFF. The CDR3 nucleotides read TGCGCCAGCAGCCCGACAGGATATGAAAAACTGTTTTTT.